The 20 T cell receptor beta chains given below trace back to one sample, sequenced in a study of shared clonotypes between healthy human individuals. Naivety among CD8 cells was defined by CD45RO negativity and positive CCR7 selection, thereby excluding terminally differentiated effector memory CD45RA+ cells. TCRdb's copy holds only in-frame clones and misses some; the assay was immunoSEQ multiplex PCR. The sample consists of 1.5 million to 2.5 million clones, over 85% of them appearing once. The sample taken for sequencing was naive CD8+ T cells sorted from blood. These receptor sequences come from a man between 18 and 29 years old in good health.

About this clone: This sample also contains other DNA sequences that code for the same CDR3. The J gene is TRBJ2-7, the V gene TRBV30, with 9 bases identical to TRBD1. The CDR3 has 14 amino acids. Per germline, CDR1 GTSNPN and CDR2 SVGIG (reference sequence). V trimming: 0 bases; J trimming: 4 bases; junction bases outside the gene matches: 4. CDR3 coding DNA: TGTGCCTGGAGTGTAGGCGACAGGGGGTACGAGCAGTACTTC. Translated, it gives CAWSVGDRGYEQYF.

The chain links TRBV7-9 to TRBJ2-7; TRBD2 matches 7 bases. CDR3 length equals 16 residues. The V segment lost 5 bases and the J segment 3 bases; nucleotides outside the gene matches: 13. Germline values: CDR1 SEHNR, CDR2 FQNEAQ (reference sequence). Written as DNA, the CDR3 is TGTGCCAGCAGCCCCCCTACTAGCGTCGAGATCTACGAGCAGTACTTC. It yields the protein CASSPPTSVEIYEQYF.

The chain's CDR3 is CASSWGVDEQFF. The CDR3 DNA is TGTGCCAGCAGCTGGGGGGTGGATGAGCAGTTCTTC. This chain joins TRBV7-8 and TRBJ2-1; D is perhaps TRBD2 (6 bases). V was shortened by 4 bases and J by 8 bases, with 9 bases between the two germline ends. Germline CDR1 reads SGHVS; CDR2 reads FQNEAQ. The CDR3 is 12 residues long.

This chain connects TRBV7-2 to TRBJ2-7; weak D call: TRBD2 (6 bases). There are 13 residues in the CDR3. The V end lost 0 bases, the J end lost 6 bases, and 9 bases lay between the germline ends. CDR1 and CDR2 from the germline V gene are SGHTA and FQGNSA. CDR3 residues: CASSLALGGEQYF. CDR3 coding DNA: TGTGCCAGCAGCTTAGCGCTGGGGGGCGAGCAGTACTTC.

V gene TRBV7-2 combines with J gene TRBJ2-7; no firm D call. CDR1 is SGHTA and CDR2 is FQGNSA in the germline V gene. The CDR3 loop spans 14 amino acids. Between the trimmed V and J ends, which lost 5 bases and 0 bases, there was a span of 11 bases. The CDR3 loop is CASSPWAPSYEQYF. The DNA of the CDR3 is TGTGCCAGCAGCCCCTGGGCGCCCTCCTACGAGCAGTACTTC.

This clone was seen only once. This chain uses TRBV6-5 with TRBJ1-4; D call uncertain. The CDR3 has 13 amino acids. Trimming removed 5 bases at V and 5 bases at J, with 9 bases between. Germline values: CDR1 MNHEY, CDR2 SVGAGI. The DNA for the CDR3 is TGTGCCAGCAGTGGGGAGCAGAATGAAAAACTGTTTTTT. Translated: CASSGEQNEKLFF.

This clone was recorded only once. The rearrangement uses TRBV6-5 and TRBJ1-1; a possible D gene is TRBD1 (5 bases). The germline V gene has CDR1 MNHEY and CDR2 SVGAGI. The CDR3 is 14 amino acids. V was cut by 7 bases and J by 0 bases, with 12 bases left in between. CDR3: CASIEETVNTEAFF. The CDR3 region has the DNA TGTGCCAGCATAGAAGAGACAGTGAACACTGAAGCTTTCTTT.

The chain carries TRBV29-1 and TRBJ2-1; weak D call: TRBD1 (5 bases). The CDR3 loop spans 13 amino acids. Trimming cost V 1 base and J 11 bases, with 15 bases left between them. The germline V gene encodes CDR1 SQVTM and CDR2 ANQGSEA. CDR3 bases: TGCAGCGTTGAAGCAGCAGGGCCTGTTCAGCAGTTCTTC. It translates to CSVEAAGPVQQFF.

V and J are TRBV19 and TRBJ2-5; D could derive from TRBD1 or TRBD2 (6 bases each). V was clipped by 6 bases and J by 8 bases, with 10 bases between them. Germline CDR1 and CDR2: LNHDA and SQIVND (reference sequence). This CDR3 contains 11 residues. The CDR3 coding sequence is TGTGCCAGTAGAGGGGGGAATACCCAGTACTTC. Translating gives CASRGGNTQYF. Full variable domain (remainder filled in from reference TRBV19 and TRBJ2-5): DGGITQSPKYLFRKEGQNVTLSCEQNLNHDAMYWYRQDPGQGLRLIYYSQIVNDFQKGDIAEGYSVSREKKESFPLTVTSAQKNPTAFYLCASRGGNTQYFGPGTRLLVL.

The V call is TRBV7-6, the J call TRBJ2-7, with 7 bases fitting TRBD1. The CDR3 consists of 13 residues. With V trimmed by 8 bases and J by 2 bases, 6 bases remained unmatched. Looked up from germline, CDR1 is SGHVS and CDR2 is FNYEAQ. The CDR3 spells CASGLGGPYEQYF. The CDR3 nucleotides read TGTGCCAGCGGATTAGGGGGCCCCTACGAGCAGTACTTC.

This clone has a single count. The chain has TRBV27 and TRBJ1-4; D might be TRBD1 (6 bases). The CDR3 totals 16 residues. Trimming removed 3 bases from V and 8 bases from J, with 19 bases in between. Looked up from germline, CDR1 is MNHEY and CDR2 is SMNVEV (reference sequence). This chain's CDR3 is CASSFFGGGVEEKLFF. CDR3 coding DNA: TGTGCCAGCAGTTTCTTTGGGGGCGGGGTAGAAGAAAAACTGTTTTTT.

The chain recombines TRBV4-1 with TRBJ1-2, with 8 bases identical to TRBD1. Per germline, CDR1 MGHRA and CDR2 YSYEKL. This CDR3 contains 15 residues. With 4 bases clipped from V and 3 bases from J, the junction kept 7 bases outside the gene matches. The DNA of the CDR3 is TGCGCCAGCAGCCCAAGCGACAGGGGTGACTATGGCTACACCTTC. Translation: CASSPSDRGDYGYTF.

The CDR3 protein is CASSPGAASYEQYF. The CDR3 nucleotides read TGTGCCAGCAGCCCTGGTGCGGCCTCCTACGAGCAGTACTTC. The V gene is TRBV9, the J gene TRBJ2-7; the D is unclear. This CDR3 region has 14 residues. Trimming stripped 4 bases from V and 0 bases from J, with 11 bases between. The germline CDR1 and CDR2 sequences are SGDLS and YYNGEE.

V is TRBV28 and J is TRBJ1-4, with 9 bases identical to TRBD1. Germline V gives CDR1 MDHEN, CDR2 SYDVKM. The CDR3 totals 13 residues. J lost 7 bases, V lost 8 bases, and 5 bases had no gene match. The CDR3 coding sequence is TGTGCCAGCCTACAGGGGGCGGGTGAAAAACTGTTTTTT. Protein product: CASLQGAGEKLFF.

V and J are TRBV28 and TRBJ2-5; the match to TRBD2 covers 8 bases. Germline V CDR1 and CDR2: MDHEN, SYDVKM. V shed 5 bases, J shed 2 bases, and the junction held 4 bases outside the gene matches. The length of the CDR3 is 14 residues. In DNA, the CDR3 is TGTGCCAGCAGTATTGAGCGGGGGCAAGAGACCCAGTACTTC. It specifies CASSIERGQETQYF.

In this sample, this clone turned up once. The chain recombines TRBV6-5 with TRBJ2-1; D not certain. Germline V gives CDR1 MNHEY, CDR2 SVGAGI. CDR3 length equals 13 residues. Deletions cut 4 bases from V and 7 bases from J, with 11 bases between. The CDR3 reads CASSSGFRNEQFF. The CDR3 DNA sequence: TGTGCCAGCAGTTCGGGTTTTCGGAATGAGCAGTTCTTC.

The chain combines TRBV4-3 with TRBJ2-1, with D unclear. V shed 3 bases and J shed 7 bases, with 7 bases lying between them. Germline assignment: CDR1 LGHNA and CDR2 YSLEER. This CDR3 contains 12 residues. The CDR3 sequence: CASSQYLNEQFF. The CDR3, as DNA: TGCGCCAGCAGCCAGTACCTTAATGAGCAGTTCTTC.

The V gene is TRBV5-5, the J gene TRBJ1-1; D unclear. The V end was cut by 2 bases, the J end by 4 bases, with 12 bases between. CDR1 and CDR2 (germline): SGHKS, YYEKEE (reference sequence). The CDR3 covers 14 residues. Written as DNA, the CDR3 is TGTGCCAGCAGCTTTGAGGGCAAAGGCACTGAAGCTTTCTTT. It specifies CASSFEGKGTEAFF.

CDR3 sequence reads: CASSQDRSYEQYF. The CDR3 DNA reads TGTGCCAGCAGCCAGGACAGGTCCTACGAGCAGTACTTC. The gene calls are TRBV5-8 and TRBJ2-7; 7 bases map to TRBD1. The V gene end was trimmed by 4 bases and the J gene end by 1 base; junction bases not matched to a gene: 2. The CDR3 extends over 13 amino acids. In germline, CDR1 is SGHTS, CDR2 YDEGEE.

The genes are TRBV10-2 and TRBJ1-2; D is perhaps TRBD1 (5 bases). The CDR3 consists of 13 residues. Germline assignment: CDR1 WSHSY and CDR2 SAAADI. V lost 8 bases and J lost 6, with 16 bases in between. The CDR3 loop is CASWPAGTDGYTF. For the CDR3, the DNA is TGCGCCAGCTGGCCCGCGGGGACGGATGGCTACACCTTC.